These 16 T cell receptor beta chains were sequenced from one sample in a study of blood T cell repertoires in COVID-19. Libraries were prepared by immunoSEQ multiplex PCR; TCRdb keeps only in-frame clonotypes and omits some of them. The sample lists fewer than 300,000 clones; around 90% were seen once. The specimen sequenced was peripheral blood. Receptors were obtained from a woman aged 25 to 39 with acute or convalescent COVID-19.

This clone has more than one count but fewer than ten. The genes are TRBV3-1 (or the pseudogene TRBV3-2) and TRBJ2-2, with a possible D match to TRBD1 (5 bases). Trimming removed 3 bases from V and 6 bases from J, with 11 bases in between. Germline V gene lookup returns CDR1 LGHDT and CDR2 YNNKEL (reference sequence). This CDR3 has 14 residues. The CDR3 is CASSQGSRAGELFF. CDR3 bases: TGTGCCAGCAGCCAGGGCAGCAGGGCCGGGGAGCTGTTTTTT.

The chain joins TRBV24-1 to TRBJ2-7; 7 bases map to TRBD2. The V and J ends lost 12 bases and 2 bases, in that order; junction bases with no gene match: 12. The CDR3 totals 14 residues. Germline-derived CDR1 and CDR2 are KGHDR and SFDVKD. CDR3 region: CAGGAGVGTYEQYF. In DNA form, the CDR3 reads TGTGCCGGAGGGGCGGGAGTAGGAACCTACGAGCAGTACTTC.

CDR3 protein: CASSSRGFDEQFF. The CDR3, as DNA: TGTGCCAGCAGCTCACGGGGTTTTGATGAGCAGTTCTTC. The chain couples TRBV7-9 to TRBJ2-1; a possible D gene is TRBD2 (5 bases). The V gene lost 4 bases and the J gene lost 8 bases, with 12 bases spanning the gap. The CDR3 loop spans 13 amino acids. CDR1 and CDR2 from the germline V gene are SEHNR and FQNEAQ (reference sequence). Full variable domain (remainder filled in from reference TRBV7-9 and TRBJ2-1): DTGVSQNPRHKITKRGQNVTFRCDPISEHNRLYWYRQTLGQGPEFLTYFQNEAQLEKSRLLSDRFSAERPKGSFSTLEIQRTEQGDSAMYLCASSSRGFDEQFFGPGTRLTVL.

J is TRBJ2-1 and V is TRBV25-1; 14 nucleotides align to TRBD2. The CDR3 sequence is 15 residues long. The V and J ends lost 5 bases and 6 bases, in that order; junction bases with no gene match: 3. Germline CDR1 MGHDK, CDR2 SYGVNS. The CDR3 DNA reads TGTGCCAGCAGTACCGGGACTAGCGGGAGCAATGAGCAGTTCTTC. Translated: CASSTGTSGSNEQFF.

The chain is built from TRBV6-1 and TRBJ1-5, with 7 bases lining up with TRBD1. V shed 0 bases, J shed 10 bases, and the junction held 12 bases outside the gene matches. The germline gives CDR1 MNHNS, CDR2 SASEGT. The CDR3 has 16 residues. The CDR3 region is CASSEATGSLGQPQHF. The CDR3 DNA reads TGTGCCAGCAGTGAAGCGACAGGGTCGCTCGGCCAACCCCAGCATTTT.

This rearrangement joins TRBV9 to TRBJ2-1, with 10 bases identical to TRBD2. In germline, CDR1 is SGDLS, CDR2 YYNGEE. CDR3 size: 16 residues. The ends lost 6 bases at V and 0 bases at J; junction bases unmatched: 6. In DNA, the CDR3 is TGTGCCAGCAATGGGGCTAGCGGGAGCTCCTACAATGAGCAGTTCTTC. It translates to CASNGASGSSYNEQFF.

The CDR3 here is CASTPSRAEAFF. The CDR3 DNA reads TGCGCCAGCACCCCTTCGCGGGCTGAAGCTTTCTTT. This chain joins TRBV23-1 and TRBJ1-1; D remains ambiguous. TRBV23-1 is treated as an ORF (open reading frame) with a function not yet certain. The ends were cut back, 7 bases at V and 6 bases at J, with 12 bases in the middle. This CDR3 has 12 amino acids.

This rearrangement joins TRBV27 to TRBJ2-7, with a tentative D call TRBD1 (6 bases). The ends were cut back, 3 bases at V and 4 bases at J, with 13 bases in the middle. This CDR3 contains 14 residues. The germline V gene encodes CDR1 MNHEY and CDR2 SMNVEV (reference sequence). The chain's CDR3 is CASSFGRGGYEQYF. The DNA for the CDR3 is TGTGCCAGCAGTTTTGGCAGAGGGGGATACGAGCAGTACTTC.

V and J are TRBV15 and TRBJ2-7, with TRBD2 as a possible D gene (5 bases). The CDR3 runs to 15 residues. The germline V gene has CDR1 LNHNV and CDR2 YYDKDF (reference sequence). V was cut by 2 bases and J by 4 bases, with 15 bases left in between. The CDR3 DNA follows: TGTGCCACCAGCAGATCGACCTCGGGCGGGTACGAGCAGTACTTC. This codes for CATSRSTSGGYEQYF.

This clone was recorded once. CDR3 protein: CASSASGTGRSGYTF. The CDR3 DNA reads TGTGCCAGCAGCGCATCCGGGACAGGCAGGTCGGGCTACACCTTC. The V gene is TRBV7-9, the J gene TRBJ1-2; 8 nucleotides match TRBD1. The length of the CDR3 is 15 residues. After removal of 5 bases from V and 8 bases from J, the junction contained 13 bases not matched to a gene. The V gene's germline CDR1 is SEHNR and CDR2 FQNEAQ (reference sequence).

The J gene is TRBJ1-2, the V gene TRBV30; weak D call: TRBD1 (5 bases). From germline, CDR1 is GTSNPN and CDR2 SVGIG (reference sequence). This CDR3 contains 14 residues. The V and J ends lost 4 bases and 8 bases respectively, with 20 bases between them. The CDR3 spells CAWTFLGQGLGYTF. As DNA, the CDR3 is TGTGCCTGGACCTTTCTGGGCCAGGGATTAGGCTACACCTTC.

As DNA, the CDR3 is TGTGCCTGGAGGTGGACAGGGGGAGGGAAAACTGAAGCTTTCTTT. The encoded protein is CAWRWTGGGKTEAFF. The chain uses TRBV30 and TRBJ1-1; 10 bases agree with TRBD1. The CDR3 consists of 15 residues. Germline trimming cut 3 bases from V and 5 bases from J; bases unmatched to any gene: 9. Germline V gives CDR1 GTSNPN, CDR2 SVGIG (reference sequence).

The gene calls are TRBV7-6 and TRBJ2-1; TRBD2 aligns across 12 bases. The length of the CDR3 is 16 residues. The junction had 6 bases not matched to a gene; V was cut back by 5 bases and J by 4 bases. Germline V gene sequence: CDR1 SGHVS, CDR2 FNYEAQ. The CDR3 loop is CASSPRTSGEYNEQFF. DNA for the CDR3: TGTGCCAGCAGCCCCCGGACTAGCGGGGAATACAATGAGCAGTTCTTC.

In its sample, this clone was seen many times. The chain is built from TRBV5-4 and TRBJ1-1; D is possibly TRBD1 (6 bases). CDR1 and CDR2 from the germline V gene are SGHNT and YYREEE (reference sequence). V was clipped by 4 bases and J by 6 bases, with 16 bases between them. CDR3 length: 14 residues. The CDR3 reads CASSIGGRRAEAFF. The CDR3 DNA reads TGTGCCAGCAGCATAGGGGGTAGGAGAGCTGAAGCTTTCTTT.

V gene TRBV4-3 combines with J gene TRBJ2-5; no clear D. The CDR3 covers 16 residues. The ends were cut back, 0 bases at V and 1 base at J, with 12 bases in the middle. Germline loops: CDR1 LGHNA, CDR2 YSLEER. CDR3 sequence: CASSQDGQAPQETQYF. The CDR3 coding sequence is TGCGCCAGCAGCCAAGATGGTCAGGCCCCCCAAGAGACCCAGTACTTC.

V usage is TRBV7-9 and J usage is TRBJ2-7, with TRBD1 matching 8 bases. The CDR3 runs to 12 residues. The junction had 4 bases not matched to a gene; V was cut back by 3 bases and J by 9 bases. Germline-derived CDR1 and CDR2 are SEHNR and FQNEAQ (reference sequence). CDR3 nucleotide sequence: TGTGCCAGCAGCTTGGGACAGGACTGGCAGTACTTC. It yields the protein CASSLGQDWQYF.